Presented here are 16 T cell receptor beta chains from one specimen sequenced in a study of molecular identifiers for immune sequencing clone quantification. TCRdb re-analysed the PCR reads in MiXCR, keeping a single row per CDR3 protein. Of more than 85,000 distinct CDR3 sequences in the sample, roughly 38% were seen once. The sequenced sample consisted of naive CD8+ T cells from blood, with Jurkat cell RNA spiked in. Subset defined: FACS-sorted CD8+CD4-CCR7+CD45RA+ naive T cells. These TCRs come from a human donor in good health. Some libraries in this study had Jurkat cell RNA spiked in.

There are a few counts of this clonotype. The chain has TRBV12-3 or TRBV12-4 and TRBJ2-5; D unclear. The CDR3 spans 15 residues. Trimming removed 3 bases from V and 1 base from J, with 12 bases in between. The DNA of the CDR3 is TGTGCCAGCAGTTTCCCCGACCGATTCCAAGAGACCCAGTACTTC. Its translation: CASSFPDRFQETQYF.

This clonotype was seen many times. The chain links TRBV29-1 to TRBJ2-3, with 8 bases fitting TRBD2. The CDR3 covers 13 residues. Germline V CDR1 and CDR2: SQVTM, ANQGSEA. V lost 4 bases, J lost 4 bases, and 4 bases stayed unmatched. The chain's CDR3 is CSVAGGRSDTQYF. CDR3 bases: TGCAGCGTTGCTGGCGGGAGGTCAGATACGCAGTATTTT.

Written as DNA, the CDR3 is TGTGCCAGCAGTTACGAACTATTTAGCGGGAGGATAAACAATGAGCAGTTCTTC. Protein product: CASSYELFSGRINNEQFF. V gene TRBV6-2 or TRBV6-3 combines with J gene TRBJ2-1; 10 bases are a match to TRBD2. CDR1 MNHEY and CDR2 SVGEGT come from the germline V gene. Trimming cost V 2 bases and J 5 bases; bases outside gene matches: 12. The CDR3 totals 18 residues.

In the case of this clonotype: This is likely a read error, given that the CDR3 carries no conserved phenylalanine or tryptophan at its end. This sequence joins TRBV4-3 and TRBJ1-1; D unclear. The CDR3 runs to 15 residues. The V gene lost 3 bases and the J gene lost 1 base, with 12 bases spanning the gap. The germline V gene has CDR1 LGHNA and CDR2 YSLEER. CDR3 nucleotides: TGCGCCAGCAGCCAGTCGGCGGAGACGAACACTGAAGCTTTCCTT. Protein sequence: CASSQSAETNTEAFL.

The chain links TRBV28 to TRBJ2-7, with D unresolved. With 3 bases removed from V and 2 bases from J, the gap between germline ends came to 11 bases. There are 14 residues in the CDR3. Germline V gene sequence: CDR1 MDHEN, CDR2 SYDVKM. The DNA of the CDR3 is TGTGCCAGCAGTTTTCACTACGTCCCCTACGAGCAGTACTTC. Its protein product is CASSFHYVPYEQYF.

The gene calls are TRBV5-6 and TRBJ2-7; the D gene could be TRBD1 or TRBD2 (5 bases each). The CDR3 is made up of 14 amino acids. The germline V gene has CDR1 SGHDT and CDR2 YYEEEE. Trimming removed 3 bases from V and 2 bases from J, with 12 bases in between. CDR3 sequence: CASSYRDGAYEQYF. CDR3 nucleotides: TGTGCCAGCAGCTATAGGGACGGTGCCTACGAGCAGTACTTC. Variable domain in full (rest from reference TRBV5-6 and TRBJ2-7): DAGVTQSPTHLIKTRGQQVTLRCSPKSGHDTVSWYQQALGQGPQFIFQYYEEEERQRGNFPDRFSGHQFPNYSSELNVNALLLGDSALYLCASSYRDGAYEQYFGPGTRLTVT.

The rearrangement links TRBV2 to TRBJ2-7, with D possibly TRBD2 on 5 matching bases. CDR3 length: 13 residues. With 3 bases removed from V and 3 bases from J, the gap between germline ends came to 9 bases. Germline-derived CDR1 and CDR2 are SNHLY and FYNNEI. This chain's CDR3 is CASSEEDYYEQYF. DNA of the CDR3: TGTGCCAGCAGTGAGGAGGATTACTACGAGCAGTACTTC.

This clonotype was found a few times. CDR3 in amino acids: CASSGKDYSNQPQHF. The CDR3 nucleotides are TGTGCCAGCAGTGGCAAAGATTATAGCAATCAGCCCCAGCATTTT. This rearrangement joins TRBV6-1 to TRBJ1-5, with D uncertain. The CDR3 has 15 amino acids. V lost 4 bases to trimming and J lost 0 bases, with 10 bases between them. Germline V CDR1 and CDR2: MNHNS, SASEGT.

The chain couples TRBV5-5 to TRBJ2-5; the D gene is possibly TRBD2 (6 bases). The germline V gene encodes CDR1 SGHKS and CDR2 YYEKEE (reference sequence). This CDR3 comprises 13 residues. Trimming cost V 6 bases and J 2 bases, with 11 bases left between them. The CDR3 DNA follows: TGTGCCAGCATGGCGGGACTGCAAGAGACCCAGTACTTC. This sequence encodes CASMAGLQETQYF.

A remark on this clonotype: Since a much larger clone is just one base distant, this may be a read error. CDR3 bases: TGTGCCAGCAGCCTAGTCGCTGGGGGATACGAGCAGTACTTC. Translated: CASSLVAGGYEQYF. This chain connects TRBV14 to TRBJ2-7; D may match TRBD1 or TRBD2 (5 bases each). Trimming stripped 4 bases from V and 4 bases from J, with 14 bases between. CDR1 is SGHDN, CDR2 FVKESK, per germline. The length of the CDR3 is 14 residues.

This clonotype was observed a handful of times. The rearrangement uses TRBV28 and TRBJ1-1; perhaps TRBD1 as D (5 bases). The germline gives CDR1 MDHEN, CDR2 SYDVKM. The CDR3 runs to 14 residues. V was trimmed by 2 bases and J by 4 bases, leaving 11 bases between them. The CDR3 reads CASSLEGWGTEAFF. In DNA form, the CDR3 reads TGTGCCAGCAGTTTAGAGGGGTGGGGCACTGAAGCTTTCTTT.

A note on this clonotype: A read error may explain this, as a much larger clone is one base away. This chain connects TRBV4-1 to TRBJ2-1; D call uncertain. This CDR3 contains 12 residues. The germline CDR1 and CDR2 sequences are MGHRA and YSYEKL. With 0 bases removed from V and 12 bases from J, the gap between germline ends came to 9 bases. The CDR3 spells CASSQDQVGQFF. Here the CDR3 DNA reads TGCGCCAGCAGCCAAGATCAGGTTGGGCAGTTCTTC.

This clonotype was found many times. The CDR3 DNA reads as TGTGCCAGCAGTTTGACTGAGGAGCAGTACTTC. The encoded protein is CASSLTEEQYF. This chain links TRBV12-3 or TRBV12-4 with TRBJ2-7; D is unclear. The CDR3 is 11 amino acids. Deletions cut 3 bases from V and 7 bases from J, with 7 bases between.

With regard to this clonotype: Germline is not matched at one junction end, which may reflect a read error. This chain uses TRBV27 with TRBJ1-1; unclear D gene. Germline lookup yields CDR1 MNHEY and CDR2 SMNVEV (reference sequence). The CDR3 covers 15 residues. CDR3: CASSLSSDGQGLAYF. The CDR3 bases are TGTGCCAGCAGTTTATCCTCCGACGGCCAAGGATTAGCTTACTTT.

About this clonotype: A much larger clone differs by one base, so this may be a read error. This rearrangement joins TRBV2 to TRBJ1-5; 10 positions agree with TRBD1. The CDR3 extends over 15 amino acids. The germline gives CDR1 SNHLY, CDR2 FYNNEI. CDR3 amino acids: CASSLDRGTGQPQQF. The CDR3 nucleotides are TGTGCCAGCAGTTTGGACAGGGGGACCGGGCAGCCCCAGCAATTT. The full variable domain, in which reference TRBV2 and TRBJ1-5 provide the parts outside the CDR3, is EPEVTQTPSHQVTQMGQEVILRCVPISNHLYFYWYRQILGQKVEFLVSFYNNEISEKSEIFDDQFSVERPDGSNFTLKIRSTKLEDSAMYFCASSLDRGTGQPQQFGDGTRLSIL.

This clonotype has at least ten counts. The chain links TRBV2 to TRBJ2-3, with TRBD2 matching over 8 bases. The CDR3 has 14 amino acids. The junction had 4 bases not matched to a gene; V was cut back by 7 bases and J by 1 base. Germline CDR1 is SNHLY and CDR2 is FYNNEI. CDR3 protein: CASTRREGTDTQYF. CDR3 in DNA: TGTGCCAGCACGAGGCGGGAGGGCACAGATACGCAGTATTTT.